The 13 T cell receptor beta chains below come from one sample, sequenced in a study of vaccination and CD4 T cells after COVID-19. Scientists ran DNA taken from cultured CD4+ T cells through the Oncomine TCR Beta short-read assay for sequencing. One entry per CDR3 protein, called by TCRdb with MiXCR from the PCR reads. The table lists fewer than 25,000 distinct CDR3 sequences, roughly 46% of them singletons. Their cognate antigens are unknown. Regarding time point: late sampling 161 to 241 days after vaccination in a few convalescent patients. Indicated treatment: approximately nine-day PBMC culture with coronavirus spike peptide pools or control peptides (ViraFEST assay). The source material was CD4+ T cells from blood, cultured in vitro, sampled about 7 months after SARS-CoV-2 vaccination. These receptor sequences come from a human donor who had recovered from COVID-19.

This clonotype was counted a few times. The chain recombines TRBV7-2 with TRBJ2-1; 9 bases fit TRBD2. V lost 3 bases to trimming and J lost 4 bases; unmatched junction nucleotides: 1. Germline-derived CDR1 and CDR2 are SGHTA and FQGNSA. The CDR3 has 14 amino acids. CDR3 nucleotides: TGTGCCAGCAGCTTTAGCGGGAGTTACAATGAGCAGTTCTTC. Its translation: CASSFSGSYNEQFF.

This clonotype was detected a few times. CDR3 protein: CATSRTSGRRINEQFF. The CDR3 coding sequence is TGTGCCACCAGCAGGACTAGCGGGAGGAGGATCAATGAGCAGTTCTTC. V gene TRBV15 combines with J gene TRBJ2-1; 13 bases are a match to TRBD2. CDR3 length equals 16 residues. With 3 bases clipped from V and 6 bases from J, the junction kept 5 bases outside the gene matches. Germline CDR1 reads LNHNV; CDR2 reads YYDKDF (reference sequence).

V usage is TRBV19 and J usage is TRBJ2-5; tentative D call: TRBD2 (5 bases). The CDR3 consists of 12 residues. In germline, CDR1 is LNHDA, CDR2 SQIVND (reference sequence). Trimming removed 3 bases from V and 5 bases from J, with 7 bases in between. CDR3 protein: CASSIPGETQYF. CDR3 bases: TGTGCCAGTAGTATTCCGGGGGAGACCCAGTACTTC.

This clonotype was observed a handful of times. At one boundary the junction diverges from the germline segment, which might be a read error. The chain combines TRBV20-1 with TRBJ1-2; 7 bases line up with TRBD1. Looked up from germline, CDR1 is DFQATT and CDR2 is SNEGSKA (reference sequence). The CDR3 is 12 residues long. CDR3 protein: CSARDQDRTSAF. CDR3 in DNA: TGCAGTGCTAGAGATCAGGACAGGACTTCAGCCTTC.

The chain combines TRBV6-1 with TRBJ2-1; 11 positions match TRBD2. V trimming: 8 bases; J trimming: 10 bases; junction bases outside the gene matches: 10. CDR1 MNHNS and CDR2 SASEGT come from the germline V gene. The CDR3 extends over 14 amino acids. CDR3 DNA: TGTGCCAGCGAGACTAGCGGGGTATATGGGGAGCAGTTCTTC. Translated, it gives CASETSGVYGEQFF.

This clonotype was detected a few times. The chain combines TRBV20-1 with TRBJ1-3; D ambiguous. The CDR3 has 12 residues. Trimming took 2 bases from V and 4 from J, leaving 6 bases between them. Germline V lookup: CDR1 DFQATT, CDR2 SNEGSKA (reference sequence). CDR3 bases: TGCAGTGCTAGATCTGTCGGAAACACCATATATTTT. Translated: CSARSVGNTIYF.

This clonotype was seen a handful of times. The genes are TRBV7-9 and TRBJ1-5; TRBD1 matches at 8 bases. The CDR3 length is 17 residues. J gave up 8 bases and V 1 base, and 13 bases lay outside the gene matches. CDR1 and CDR2 (germline): SEHNR, FQNEAQ (reference sequence). For the CDR3, the DNA is TGTGCCAGCAGCTTAGGGATTAGGGACAGGTCCTTGGAGCCCCAGCATTTT. This translates into CASSLGIRDRSLEPQHF. The full variable domain, completed using reference TRBV7-9 and TRBJ1-5, is DTGVSQNPRHKITKRGQNVTFRCDPISEHNRLYWYRQTLGQGPEFLTYFQNEAQLEKSRLLSDRFSAERPKGSFSTLEIQRTEQGDSAMYLCASSLGIRDRSLEPQHFGDGTRLSIL.

The chain couples TRBV6-1 to TRBJ1-5, with a tentative D call TRBD1 (5 bases). The CDR3 sequence is 16 residues long. Trimming pared 0 bases from V and 1 base from J, leaving 10 bases between. Per the germline V gene, CDR1 is MNHNS and CDR2 is SASEGT. The CDR3 sequence: CASSEAARDSNQPQHF. The CDR3 nucleotides are TGTGCCAGCAGTGAAGCCGCCAGGGACAGCAATCAGCCCCAGCATTTT.

This rearrangement joins TRBV5-5 to TRBJ2-7, with D maybe TRBD2 (5 bases). The germline gives CDR1 SGHKS, CDR2 YYEKEE (reference sequence). This CDR3 spans 15 amino acids. The V and J ends lost 0 bases and 6 bases respectively, with 16 bases between them. CDR3 sequence (DNA): TGTGCCAGCAGCTTGGTGGGCGGGTCCCTGGGCGAGCAGTACTTC. Translated: CASSLVGGSLGEQYF.

The gene calls are TRBV4-3 and TRBJ2-5, with 8 bases matching TRBD1. CDR3 size: 14 residues. The V gene end was trimmed by 2 bases and the J gene end by 4 bases; junction bases not matched to a gene: 3. CDR1 and CDR2 (germline): LGHNA, YSLEER. CDR3 loop: CASSQQGAGETQYF. CDR3 nucleotides: TGCGCCAGCAGCCAACAGGGGGCTGGAGAGACCCAGTACTTC.

CDR3 sequence: CASSLISTGELFF. Written as DNA, the CDR3 is TGTGCCAGCAGCTTAATTTCCACCGGGGAGCTGTTTTTT. The rearrangement joins TRBV7-3 to TRBJ2-2; D unclear. The germline V and J ends were trimmed by 1 base and 4 bases, with 4 bases remaining between them. The CDR3 runs 13 residues. Germline assignment: CDR1 SGHTA and CDR2 FQGTGA.

The chain couples TRBV6-1 to TRBJ1-2, with 7 nucleotides matching TRBD1. The germline gives CDR1 MNHNS, CDR2 SASEGT. The ends lost 6 bases at V and 0 bases at J; junction bases unmatched: 10. CDR3 length: 16 residues. The CDR3 coding sequence is TGTGCCAGCAGCCCACACGGGACAGAAACTAACTATGGCTACACCTTC. Translation gives CASSPHGTETNYGYTF.

This clonotype showed up just once. This chain's CDR3 is CSARGLAGVPGELFF. The DNA for the CDR3 is TGCAGTGCTAGAGGACTAGCGGGAGTACCCGGGGAGCTGTTTTTT. This chain uses TRBV20-1 with TRBJ2-2; 12 bases are a match to TRBD2. With 1 base clipped from V and 6 bases from J, the junction kept 3 bases outside the gene matches. This CDR3 is built from 15 residues. The germline gives CDR1 DFQATT, CDR2 SNEGSKA (reference sequence).